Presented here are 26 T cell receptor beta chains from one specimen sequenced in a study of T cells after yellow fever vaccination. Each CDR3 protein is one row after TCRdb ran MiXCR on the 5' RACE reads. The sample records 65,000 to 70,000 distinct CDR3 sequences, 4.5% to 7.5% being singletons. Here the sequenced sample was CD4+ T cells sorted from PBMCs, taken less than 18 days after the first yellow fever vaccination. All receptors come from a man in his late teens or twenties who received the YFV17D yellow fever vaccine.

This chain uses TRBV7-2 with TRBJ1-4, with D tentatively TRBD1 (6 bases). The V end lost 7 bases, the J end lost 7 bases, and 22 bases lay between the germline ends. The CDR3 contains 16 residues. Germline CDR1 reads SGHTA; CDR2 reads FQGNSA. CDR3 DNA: TGTGCCAGCACCAGGATGAGTCAGGGGTTAGGTGAAAAACTGTTTTTT. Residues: CASTRMSQGLGEKLFF.

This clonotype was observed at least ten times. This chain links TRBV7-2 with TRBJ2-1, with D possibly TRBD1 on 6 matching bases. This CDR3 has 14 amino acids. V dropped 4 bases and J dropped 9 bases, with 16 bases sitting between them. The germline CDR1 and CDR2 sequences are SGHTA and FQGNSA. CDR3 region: CASSYPTGMAEQFF. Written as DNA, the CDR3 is TGTGCCAGCAGCTACCCAACAGGGATGGCTGAGCAGTTCTTC.

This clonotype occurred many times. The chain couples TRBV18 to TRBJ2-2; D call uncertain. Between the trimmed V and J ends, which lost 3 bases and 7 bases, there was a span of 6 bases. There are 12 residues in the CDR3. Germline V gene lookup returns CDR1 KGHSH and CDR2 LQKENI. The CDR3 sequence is CASSPPGGELFF. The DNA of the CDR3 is TGTGCCAGCTCACCTCCGGGCGGGGAGCTGTTTTTT.

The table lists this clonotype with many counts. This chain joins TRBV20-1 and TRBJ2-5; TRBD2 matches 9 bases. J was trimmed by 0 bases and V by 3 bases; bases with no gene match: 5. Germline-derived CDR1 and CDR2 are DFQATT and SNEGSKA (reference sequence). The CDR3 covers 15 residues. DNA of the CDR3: TGCAGTGCTAGGAGGGTAGCGGGGGACCAAGAGACCCAGTACTTC. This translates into CSARRVAGDQETQYF.

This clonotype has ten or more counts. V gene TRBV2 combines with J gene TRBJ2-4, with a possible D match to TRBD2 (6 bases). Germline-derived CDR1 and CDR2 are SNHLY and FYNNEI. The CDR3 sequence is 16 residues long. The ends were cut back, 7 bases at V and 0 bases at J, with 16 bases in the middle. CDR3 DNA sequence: TGTGCCAGCACCCGGGACTTCTCGGGAGCCAAAAACATTCAGTACTTC. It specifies CASTRDFSGAKNIQYF.

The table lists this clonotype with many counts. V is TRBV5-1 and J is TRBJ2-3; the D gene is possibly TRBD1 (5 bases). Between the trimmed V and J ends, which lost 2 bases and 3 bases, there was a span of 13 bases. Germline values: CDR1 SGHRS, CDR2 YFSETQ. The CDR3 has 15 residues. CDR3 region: CASSFSVAGTDTQYF. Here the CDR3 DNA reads TGCGCCAGCAGCTTCTCCGTCGCAGGGACAGATACGCAGTATTTT.

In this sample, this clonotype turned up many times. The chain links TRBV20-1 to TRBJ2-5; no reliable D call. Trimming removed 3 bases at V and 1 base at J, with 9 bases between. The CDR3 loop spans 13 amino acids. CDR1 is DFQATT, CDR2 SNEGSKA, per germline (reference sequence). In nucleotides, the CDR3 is TGCAGTGCTAGTGGGAACACCCAAGAGACCCAGTACTTC. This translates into CSASGNTQETQYF.

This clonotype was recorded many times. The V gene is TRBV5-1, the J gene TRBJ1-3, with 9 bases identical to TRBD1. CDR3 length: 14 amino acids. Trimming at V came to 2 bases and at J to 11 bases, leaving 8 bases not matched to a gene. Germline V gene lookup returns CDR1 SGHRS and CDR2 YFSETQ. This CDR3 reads CASSFGTGISSIYF. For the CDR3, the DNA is TGCGCCAGCAGCTTTGGGACAGGGATTTCTTCCATATATTTT.

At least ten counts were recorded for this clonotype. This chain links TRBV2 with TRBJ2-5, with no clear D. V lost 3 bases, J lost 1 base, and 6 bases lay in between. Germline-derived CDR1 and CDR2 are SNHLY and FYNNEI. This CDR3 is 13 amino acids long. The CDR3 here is CASSDVGQETQYF. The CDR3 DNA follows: TGTGCCAGCAGTGACGTGGGCCAAGAGACCCAGTACTTC.

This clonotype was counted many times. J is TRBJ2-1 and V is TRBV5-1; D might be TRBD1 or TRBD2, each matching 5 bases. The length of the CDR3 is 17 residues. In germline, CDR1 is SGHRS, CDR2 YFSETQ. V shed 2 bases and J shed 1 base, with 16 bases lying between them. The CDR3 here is CASSFRAGTSSYNEQFF. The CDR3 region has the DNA TGCGCCAGCAGCTTCCGAGCTGGGACCAGTTCCTACAATGAGCAGTTCTTC. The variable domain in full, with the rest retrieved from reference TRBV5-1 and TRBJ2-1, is KAGVTQTPRYLIKTRGQQVTLSCSPISGHRSVSWYQQTPGQGLQFLFEYFSETQRNKGNFPGRFSGRQFSNSRSEMNVSTLELGDSALYLCASSFRAGTSSYNEQFFGPGTRLTVL.

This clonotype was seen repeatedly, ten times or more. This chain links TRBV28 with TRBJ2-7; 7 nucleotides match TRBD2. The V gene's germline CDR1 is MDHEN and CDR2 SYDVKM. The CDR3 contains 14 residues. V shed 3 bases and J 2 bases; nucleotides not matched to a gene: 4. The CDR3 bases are TGTGCCAGCAGTTTTTTCGGGGGGACCTACGAGCAGTACTTC. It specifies CASSFFGGTYEQYF.

Written as DNA, the CDR3 is TGTGCCATCAGTCGGAGGACAGCCCTCCGGACTCCTTCCTACGAGCAGTACTTC. This encodes CAISRRTALRTPSYEQYF. The rearrangement uses TRBV10-3 and TRBJ2-7; D possibly corresponds to TRBD1 (6 bases). Trimming shortened V by 5 bases and J by 1 base, and 24 bases separated the two germline ends. The CDR3 is 18 residues long. Germline assignment: CDR1 ENHRY and CDR2 SYGVKD.

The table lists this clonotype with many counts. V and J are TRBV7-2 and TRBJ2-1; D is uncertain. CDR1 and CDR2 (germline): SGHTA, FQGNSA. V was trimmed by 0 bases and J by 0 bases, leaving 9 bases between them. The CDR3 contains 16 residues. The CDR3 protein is CASSLAPVSSYNEQFF. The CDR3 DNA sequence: TGTGCCAGCAGCTTAGCTCCTGTTAGCTCCTACAATGAGCAGTTCTTC.

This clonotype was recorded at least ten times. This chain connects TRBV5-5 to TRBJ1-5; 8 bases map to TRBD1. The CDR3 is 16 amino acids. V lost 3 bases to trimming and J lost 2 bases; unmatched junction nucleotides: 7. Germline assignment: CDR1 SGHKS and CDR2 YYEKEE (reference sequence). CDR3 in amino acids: CASSSTGVGGNQPQHF. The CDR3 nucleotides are TGTGCCAGCAGCTCGACAGGGGTTGGTGGCAATCAGCCCCAGCATTTT.

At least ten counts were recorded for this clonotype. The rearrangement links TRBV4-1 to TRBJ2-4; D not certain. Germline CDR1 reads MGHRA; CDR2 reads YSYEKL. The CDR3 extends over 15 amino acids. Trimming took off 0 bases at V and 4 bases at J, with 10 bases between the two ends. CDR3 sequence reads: CASSQDGWDKNIQYF. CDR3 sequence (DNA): TGCGCCAGCAGCCAAGACGGGTGGGATAAAAACATTCAGTACTTC.

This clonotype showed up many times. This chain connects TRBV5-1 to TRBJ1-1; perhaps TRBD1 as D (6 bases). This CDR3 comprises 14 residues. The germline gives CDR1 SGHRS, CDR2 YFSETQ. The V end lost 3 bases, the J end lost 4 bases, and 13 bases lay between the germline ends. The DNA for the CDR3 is TGCGCCAGCAGCTCACAGGGTGTCGGCACTGAAGCTTTCTTT. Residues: CASSSQGVGTEAFF.

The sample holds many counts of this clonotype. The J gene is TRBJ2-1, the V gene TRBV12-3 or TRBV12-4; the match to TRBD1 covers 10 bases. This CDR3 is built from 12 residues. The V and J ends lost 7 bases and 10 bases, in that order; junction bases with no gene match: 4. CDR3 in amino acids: CASTRQGAEQFF. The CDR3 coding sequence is TGTGCCAGCACTCGACAGGGGGCCGAGCAGTTCTTC.

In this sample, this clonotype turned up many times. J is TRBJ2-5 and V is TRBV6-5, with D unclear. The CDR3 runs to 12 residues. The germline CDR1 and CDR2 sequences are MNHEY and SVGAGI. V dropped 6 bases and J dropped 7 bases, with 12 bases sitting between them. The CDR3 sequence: CASRRTLGTQYF. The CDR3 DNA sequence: TGTGCCAGCAGGCGGACCCTTGGGACCCAGTACTTC.

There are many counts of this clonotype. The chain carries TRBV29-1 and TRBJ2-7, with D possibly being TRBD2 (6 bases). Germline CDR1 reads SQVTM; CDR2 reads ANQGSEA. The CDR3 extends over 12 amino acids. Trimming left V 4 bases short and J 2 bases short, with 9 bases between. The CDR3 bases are TGCAGCGTTGGGCCGGGAGCCTACGAGCAGTACTTC. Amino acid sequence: CSVGPGAYEQYF.

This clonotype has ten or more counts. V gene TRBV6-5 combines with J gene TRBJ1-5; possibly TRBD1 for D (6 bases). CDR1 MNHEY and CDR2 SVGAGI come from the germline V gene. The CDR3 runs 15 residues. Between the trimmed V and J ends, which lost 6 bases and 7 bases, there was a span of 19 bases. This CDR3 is CASRRTGLPKQPQHF. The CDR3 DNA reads TGTGCCAGCAGGCGTACAGGGCTCCCTAAGCAGCCCCAGCATTTT.

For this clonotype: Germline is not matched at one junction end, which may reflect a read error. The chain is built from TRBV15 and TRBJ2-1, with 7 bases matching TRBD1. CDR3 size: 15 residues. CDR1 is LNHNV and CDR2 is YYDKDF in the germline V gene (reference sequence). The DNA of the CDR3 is TGTGTCACCAGGGGGTGCAACCTGAGGAACAATGAGCAGTTCTTC. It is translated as CVTRGCNLRNNEQFF.

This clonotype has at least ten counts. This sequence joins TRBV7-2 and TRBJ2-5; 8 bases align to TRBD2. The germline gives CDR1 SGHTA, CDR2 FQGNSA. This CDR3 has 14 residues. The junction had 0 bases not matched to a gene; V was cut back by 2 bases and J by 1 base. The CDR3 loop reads CASSLTSGQETQYF. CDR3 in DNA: TGTGCCAGCAGCTTAACTAGCGGCCAAGAGACCCAGTACTTC.

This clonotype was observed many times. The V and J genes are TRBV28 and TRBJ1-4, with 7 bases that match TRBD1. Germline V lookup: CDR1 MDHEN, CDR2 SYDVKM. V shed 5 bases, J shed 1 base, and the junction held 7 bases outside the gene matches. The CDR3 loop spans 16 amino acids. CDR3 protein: CASSPPRQGTNEKLFF. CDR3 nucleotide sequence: TGTGCCAGCAGTCCTCCCCGACAGGGAACTAATGAAAAACTGTTTTTT.

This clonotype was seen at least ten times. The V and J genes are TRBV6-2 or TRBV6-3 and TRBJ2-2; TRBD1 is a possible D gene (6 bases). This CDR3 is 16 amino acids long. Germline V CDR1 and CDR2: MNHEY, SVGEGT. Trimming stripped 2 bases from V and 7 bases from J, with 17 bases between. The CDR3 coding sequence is TGTGCCAGCAGTTACATCCCCACAGGGACCGGCGGGGAGCTGTTTTTT. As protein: CASSYIPTGTGGELFF.

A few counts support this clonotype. CDR3 in amino acids: CATSSGTSGNEQFF. CDR3 bases: TGTGCCACCAGCAGCGGGACTAGCGGCAATGAGCAGTTCTTC. This sequence joins TRBV15 and TRBJ2-1, with TRBD2 matching 11 bases. The CDR3 contains 14 residues. The V and J ends lost 3 bases and 6 bases, in that order; junction bases with no gene match: 1. CDR1 is LNHNV, CDR2 YYDKDF, per germline (reference sequence).

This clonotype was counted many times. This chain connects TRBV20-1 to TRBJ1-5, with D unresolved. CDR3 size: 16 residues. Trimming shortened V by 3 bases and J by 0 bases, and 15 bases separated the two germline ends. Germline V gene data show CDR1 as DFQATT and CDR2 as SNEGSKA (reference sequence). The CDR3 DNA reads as TGCAGTGCTAGCAACATACAGCTCTATAGCAATCAGCCCCAGCATTTT. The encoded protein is CSASNIQLYSNQPQHF.